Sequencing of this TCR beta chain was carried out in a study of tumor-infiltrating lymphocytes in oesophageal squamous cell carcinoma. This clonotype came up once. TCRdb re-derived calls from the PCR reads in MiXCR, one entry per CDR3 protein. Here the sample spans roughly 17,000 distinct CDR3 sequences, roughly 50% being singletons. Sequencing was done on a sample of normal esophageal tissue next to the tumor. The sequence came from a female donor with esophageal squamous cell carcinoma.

CDR3 loop: CSVSEAFF. The CDR3 region has the DNA TGCAGTGTATCTGAAGCTTTCTTT. The V call is TRBV20-1, the J call TRBJ1-1; D gene ambiguous. V gave up 7 bases and J gave up 6 bases, with 3 bases separating them. Germline V gene lookup returns CDR1 DFQATT and CDR2 SNEGSKA (reference sequence). This CDR3 has 8 residues.